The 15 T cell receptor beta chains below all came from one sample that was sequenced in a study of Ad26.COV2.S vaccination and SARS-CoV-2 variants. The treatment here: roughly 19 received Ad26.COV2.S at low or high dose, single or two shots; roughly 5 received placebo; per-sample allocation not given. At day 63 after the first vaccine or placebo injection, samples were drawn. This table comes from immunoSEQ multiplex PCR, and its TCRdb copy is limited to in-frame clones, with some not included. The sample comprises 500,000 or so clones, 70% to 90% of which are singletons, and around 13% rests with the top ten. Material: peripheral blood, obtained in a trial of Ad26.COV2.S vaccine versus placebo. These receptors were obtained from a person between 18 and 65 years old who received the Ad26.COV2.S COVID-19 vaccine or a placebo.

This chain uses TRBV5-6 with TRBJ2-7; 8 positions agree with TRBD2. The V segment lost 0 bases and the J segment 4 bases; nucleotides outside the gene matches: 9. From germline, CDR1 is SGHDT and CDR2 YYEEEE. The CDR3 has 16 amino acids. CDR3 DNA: TGTGCCAGCAGCTTGGGGTCCCGACTAGCGTCATACGAGCAGTACTTC. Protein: CASSLGSRLASYEQYF.

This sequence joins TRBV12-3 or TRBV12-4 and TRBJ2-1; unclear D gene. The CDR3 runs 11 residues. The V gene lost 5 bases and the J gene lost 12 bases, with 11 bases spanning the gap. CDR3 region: CASSENVPQFF. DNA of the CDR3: TGTGCCAGCAGTGAAAATGTACCGCAGTTCTTC.

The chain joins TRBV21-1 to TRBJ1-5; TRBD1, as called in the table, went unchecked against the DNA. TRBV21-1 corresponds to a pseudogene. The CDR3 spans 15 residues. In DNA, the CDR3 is TGTGCCAGCCCCGTCGGGACAGGGGACAATCAGCCCCAGCATTTT. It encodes CASPVGTGDNQPQHF.

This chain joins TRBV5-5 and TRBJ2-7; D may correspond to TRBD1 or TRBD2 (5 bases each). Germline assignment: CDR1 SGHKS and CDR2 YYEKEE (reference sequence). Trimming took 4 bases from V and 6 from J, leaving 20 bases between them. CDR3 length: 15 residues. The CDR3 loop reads CASSGSPGLGLEQYF. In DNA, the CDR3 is TGTGCCAGCAGCGGGAGCCCAGGGTTGGGTCTCGAGCAGTACTTC.

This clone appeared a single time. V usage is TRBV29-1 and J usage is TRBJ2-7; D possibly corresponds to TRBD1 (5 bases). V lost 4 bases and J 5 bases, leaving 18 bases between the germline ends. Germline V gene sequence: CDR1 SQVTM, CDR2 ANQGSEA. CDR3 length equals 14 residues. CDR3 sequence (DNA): TGCAGCGTTGGGTCTTCACAAGGGGCCCACGAGCAGTACTTC. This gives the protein CSVGSSQGAHEQYF.

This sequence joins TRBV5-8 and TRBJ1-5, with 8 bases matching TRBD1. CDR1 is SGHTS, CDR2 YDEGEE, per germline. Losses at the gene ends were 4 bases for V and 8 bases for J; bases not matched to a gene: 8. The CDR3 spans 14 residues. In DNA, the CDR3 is TGTGCCAGCAGCCCAAGACAGGGGTGGGAGCCCCAGCATTTT. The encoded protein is CASSPRQGWEPQHF.

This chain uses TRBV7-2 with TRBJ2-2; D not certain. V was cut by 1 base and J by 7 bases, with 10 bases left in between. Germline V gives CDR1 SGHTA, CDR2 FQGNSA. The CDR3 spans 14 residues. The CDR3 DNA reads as TGTGCCAGCAGCTTAGTTCGGGTCGGCGGGGAGCTGTTTTTT. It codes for CASSLVRVGGELFF.

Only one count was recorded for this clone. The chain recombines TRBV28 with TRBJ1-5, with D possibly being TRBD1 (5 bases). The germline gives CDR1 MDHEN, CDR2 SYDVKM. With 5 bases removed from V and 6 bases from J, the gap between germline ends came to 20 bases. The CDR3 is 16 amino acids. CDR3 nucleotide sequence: TGTGCCAGCAGTGGATACGGGACCCCGGCGGGTCAGCCCCAGCATTTT. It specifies CASSGYGTPAGQPQHF.

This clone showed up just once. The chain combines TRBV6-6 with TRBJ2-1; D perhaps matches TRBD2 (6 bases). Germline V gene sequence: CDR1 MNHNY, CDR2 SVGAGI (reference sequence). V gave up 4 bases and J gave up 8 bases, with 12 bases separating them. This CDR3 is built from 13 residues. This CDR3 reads CASSWERVHEQFF. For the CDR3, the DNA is TGTGCCAGCAGTTGGGAGCGGGTCCATGAGCAGTTCTTC.

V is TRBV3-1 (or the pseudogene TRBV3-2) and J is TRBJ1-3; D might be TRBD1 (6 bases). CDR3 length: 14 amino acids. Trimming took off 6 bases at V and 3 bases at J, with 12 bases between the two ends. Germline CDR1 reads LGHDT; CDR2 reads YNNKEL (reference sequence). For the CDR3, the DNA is TGTGCCAGCAGTTCCCGGGACATTGGAAACACCATATATTTT. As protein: CASSSRDIGNTIYF.

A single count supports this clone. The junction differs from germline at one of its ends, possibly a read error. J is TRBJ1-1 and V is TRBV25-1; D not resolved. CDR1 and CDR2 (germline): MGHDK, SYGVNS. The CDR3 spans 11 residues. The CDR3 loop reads CASGIGRGRNF. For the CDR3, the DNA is TGTGCCAGCGGGATAGGTCGAGGACGCAACTTT.

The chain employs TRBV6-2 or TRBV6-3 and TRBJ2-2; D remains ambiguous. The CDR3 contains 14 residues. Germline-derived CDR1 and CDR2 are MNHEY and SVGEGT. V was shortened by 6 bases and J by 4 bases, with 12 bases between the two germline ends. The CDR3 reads CASSERLLTGELFF. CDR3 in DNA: TGTGCCAGCAGCGAAAGACTCCTCACCGGGGAGCTGTTTTTT.

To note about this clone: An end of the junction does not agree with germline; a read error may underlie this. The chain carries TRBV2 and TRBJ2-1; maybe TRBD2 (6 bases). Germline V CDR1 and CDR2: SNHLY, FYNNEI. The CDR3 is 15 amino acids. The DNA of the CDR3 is TGTGCCAGCGGTGAGACTAGTAGGTCCTACAATGAGCAGTTCTTC. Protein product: CASGETSRSYNEQFF.

CDR3 DNA: TGTGCCAGCAGTTTAATAGGCCTATCCTCTGGGGCCAACGTCCTGACTTTC. This gives the protein CASSLIGLSSGANVLTF. This chain links TRBV27 with TRBJ2-6, with D hard to call. The CDR3 consists of 17 residues. In germline, CDR1 is MNHEY, CDR2 SMNVEV (reference sequence). Trimming removed 2 bases at V and 0 bases at J, with 11 bases between.

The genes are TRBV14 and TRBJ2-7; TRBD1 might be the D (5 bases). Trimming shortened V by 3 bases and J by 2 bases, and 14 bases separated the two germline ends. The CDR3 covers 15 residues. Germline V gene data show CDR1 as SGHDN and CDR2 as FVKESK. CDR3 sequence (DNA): TGTGCCAGCAGCCATAATATTTGGGGCACCTACGAGCAGTACTTC. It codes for CASSHNIWGTYEQYF.